This T cell receptor beta chain was identified during a study of T cell repertoires and HLA-DP antigens. With regard to this clone: Its specificity is unknown.

The repertoire was sequenced with immunoSEQ multiplex PCR; TCRdb's copy has only in-frame clones and lacks some. Here the sample spans roughly 73,000 clones, just under 80% being singletons. The CDR3 has 17 residues. Trimming took off 0 bases at V and 3 bases at J, with 14 bases between the two ends. Germline V lookup: CDR1 MGHRA, CDR2 YSYEKL. This sequence originates from a man in his sixties in good health and CMV-seronegative. Sequenced material: CD4+ T cells from PBMCs. The chain is built from TRBV4-1 and TRBJ2-2, with D possibly being TRBD1 (8 bases). For the CDR3, the DNA is TGCGCCAGCAGCCAAGATGTACAGGGGGGGTACACCGGGGAGCTGTTTTTT. Translating it yields CASSQDVQGGYTGELFF.